Sequencing of this T cell receptor (beta chain) was carried out in a study of OX40 agonist ivuxolimab in advanced cancers. About the investigation overall: Ivuxolimab was an agonistic, fully human IgG2 monoclonal antibody directed against OX40 (CD134), a costimulatory receptor. Intravenous ivuxolimab was administered to patients every 2 weeks at six dose levels: 0.01, 0.1, 0.3, 1.5, 3 and 10 mg/kg. Among the roughly 50 dose-escalation patients, approximately 20 had hepatocellular carcinoma, around 15 melanoma, 9 renal cell carcinoma and 9 head and neck cancer. In the dose-escalation cohort, approximately 82% of patients were male, and the mean age was approximately 60 years, with a range of about 20 to 79. Prior anti-PD-1, anti-PD-L1 or anti-CTLA-4 therapy was permitted, and checkpoint inhibitors had been received by about 37% of dose-escalation patients. Partial responses were achieved by three dose-escalation patients, of whom one had hepatocellular carcinoma and two had cutaneous melanoma. The purpose of peripheral TCRbeta sequencing was to test whether ivuxolimab changed TCR sequence diversity and led to clonal T-cell expansion. The paper describes the monotherapy dose-escalation part (N ≈ 51 patients) of the phase I trial of ivuxolimab. The investigation overall reported the following: Which antigens the clonally expanded peripheral T cells were specific for was not determined. In the 0.1-3.0 mg/kg groups, partial responders were among the patients with the lowest normalized peripheral clonal expansion, particularly in CD8+ T cells. Clonal expansion of both CD4+ and CD8+ blood T cells was observed from baseline to week 6 at doses 0.1 to 3.0 mg/kg. Low levels of normalized T-cell clonal expansion were also seen in some nonresponding patients. After ivuxolimab, CD8+ T cells had more expanded clones than CD4+ T cells on average.

Genomic DNA was isolated from the sorted cells so that the TCRbeta CDR3 region could be sequenced. TCRbeta CDR3 regions were sequenced using the immunoSEQ Assay. Not all clones reach the TCRdb copy of this immuneACCESS table, which keeps in-frame sequences only. Checked studies attribute under half of the gap to unresolved V genes and leave the rest unexplained. The sample includes 45,000 to 55,000 clones, with around 85% observed a single time. In total, the top ten clones hold 0.9% to 1.2% of the sample. Reading from cysteine to phenylalanine, the CDR3 counts 15 amino acids. Only the CDR3 DNA stays, 45 bases, in frame from base 1. The germline V and J ends show losses of 1 base and 7 bases respectively, and no gene match explains 5 bases of the junction. CDR1 and CDR2, looked up from the germline V gene (reference sequence), are LNHNV and YYDKDF. Comments on this clone: Its antigen remains unidentified. No quality values exist for individual bases; no much larger clone is one base distant.

Patients with a history of autoimmune disease or receiving systemic immunosuppression were excluded from the trial. Peripheral blood for TCR sequencing was collected from all dose cohorts at baseline, on cycle 4 day 1, and on cycle 7 day 1. The samples were drawn from a first-in-human, open-label, multicenter phase I dose-escalation trial of ivuxolimab. Adults with locally advanced or metastatic head and neck squamous cell, hepatocellular, melanoma or renal cell carcinoma were enrolled in the trial. Before TCR sequencing, CD4+ and CD8+ T cells were separately sorted from peripheral blood. Rearrangement joined TRBV15 to TRBJ2-1; 9 middle bases align to TRBD1. Specimen: CD4+ or CD8+ T cells sorted from blood, collected in a trial of the OX40 agonist ivuxolimab. The clonotype was recovered from an adult with an advanced solid tumor such as melanoma, head and neck, liver or kidney cancer. The sequenced DNA: TGTGCCACCAGCAGAGGTGGGACAGGGTTTAATGAGCAGTTCTTC. The resulting protein is CATSRGGTGFNEQFF.